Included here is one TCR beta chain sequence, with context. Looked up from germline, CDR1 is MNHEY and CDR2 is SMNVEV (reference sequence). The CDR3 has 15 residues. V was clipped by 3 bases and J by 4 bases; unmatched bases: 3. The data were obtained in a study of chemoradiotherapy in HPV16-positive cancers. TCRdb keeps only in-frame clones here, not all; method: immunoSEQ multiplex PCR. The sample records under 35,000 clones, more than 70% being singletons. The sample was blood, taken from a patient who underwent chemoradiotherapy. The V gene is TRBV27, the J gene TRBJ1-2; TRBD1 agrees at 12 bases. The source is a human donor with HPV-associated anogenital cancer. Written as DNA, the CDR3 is TGTGCCAGCAGTTTGGGGACAGGGGGCTTCTATGGCTACACCTTC. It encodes CASSLGTGGFYGYTF.